This TCR beta chain was recovered during a study of cytomegalovirus exposure and HLA in healthy donors. CDR3 length: 16 amino acids. The V gene end was trimmed by 2 bases and the J gene end by 4 bases; junction bases not matched to a gene: 11. Germline loops: CDR1 SGHNT, CDR2 YYREEE (reference sequence). The PCR contained 60 Vbeta and 13 Jbeta primers. Repertoires were generated with immunoSEQ multiplex PCR, while TCRdb's copy carries only in-frame clones and drops some. The sample records 55,000 to 90,000 clones, 70% to 80% being singletons. The sample was PBMCs. The rearrangement links TRBV5-4 to TRBJ1-2, with 7 bases lining up with TRBD1. This clonotype originated in a man in his forties or fifties in good health and CMV-seronegative. The CDR3 spells CASSLGTDRRGYGYTF. CDR3 bases: TGTGCCAGCAGCTTAGGGACAGATAGACGGGGCTATGGCTACACCTTC.